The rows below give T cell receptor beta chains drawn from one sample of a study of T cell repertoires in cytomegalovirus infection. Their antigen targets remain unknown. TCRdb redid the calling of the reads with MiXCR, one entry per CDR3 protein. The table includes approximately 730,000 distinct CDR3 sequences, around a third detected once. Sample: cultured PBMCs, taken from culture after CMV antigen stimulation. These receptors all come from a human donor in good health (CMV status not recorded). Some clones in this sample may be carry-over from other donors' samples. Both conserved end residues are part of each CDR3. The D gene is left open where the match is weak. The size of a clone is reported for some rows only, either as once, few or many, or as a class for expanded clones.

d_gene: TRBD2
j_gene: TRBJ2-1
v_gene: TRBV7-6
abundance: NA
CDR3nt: TGTGCCAGCAGTACGACTAGCGGGAATAACAATGAGCAGTTCTTC
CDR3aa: CASSTTSGNNNEQFF

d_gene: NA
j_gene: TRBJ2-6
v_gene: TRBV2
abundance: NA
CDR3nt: TGTGCCAGCAGCGGGTCTAGCGCTGGGGCCAACGTCCTGACTTTC
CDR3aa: CASSGSSAGANVLTF

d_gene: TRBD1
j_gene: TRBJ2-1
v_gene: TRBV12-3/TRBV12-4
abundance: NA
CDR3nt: TGTGCCAGCAGACAGGGGGCCATCAATGAGCAGTTCTTC
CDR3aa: CASRQGAINEQFF

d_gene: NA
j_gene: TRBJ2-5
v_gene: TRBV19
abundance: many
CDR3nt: TGTGCCAGCAGCCCCCCGGGGGAGACCCAGTACTTC
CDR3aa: CASSPPGETQYF

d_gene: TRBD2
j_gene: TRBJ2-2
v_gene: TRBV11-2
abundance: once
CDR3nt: TGTGCCAGCAGCTTAGTCAGACGCGGGGGAGACACCGGGGAGCTGTTTTTT
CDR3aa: CASSLVRRGGDTGELFF

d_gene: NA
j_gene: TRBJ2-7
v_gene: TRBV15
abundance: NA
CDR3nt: TGTGCCACCAGCAGGGGACCGAGGACAGCCTACGAGCAGTACTTC
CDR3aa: CATSRGPRTAYEQYF

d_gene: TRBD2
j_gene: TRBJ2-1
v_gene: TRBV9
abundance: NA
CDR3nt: TGTGCCAGCAGCGCTAGCGGGAGACCCTACAATGAGCAGTTCTTC
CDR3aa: CASSASGRPYNEQFF

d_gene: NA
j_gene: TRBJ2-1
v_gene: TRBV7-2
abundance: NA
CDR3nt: TGTGCCAGCAGGGAGGGTTCGGGGGGCACCCAGTTCTTC
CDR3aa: CASREGSGGTQFF

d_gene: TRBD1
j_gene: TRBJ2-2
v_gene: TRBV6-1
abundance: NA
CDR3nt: TGTGCCAGCAGGGACAGGGACAGACGAACTATTGGGACCGGGGAGCTGTTTTTT
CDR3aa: CASRDRDRRTIGTGELFF

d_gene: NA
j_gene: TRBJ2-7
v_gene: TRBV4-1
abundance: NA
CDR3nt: TGCGCCAGCAGCCACCTTAACGAGCAGTACTTC
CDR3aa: CASSHLNEQYF

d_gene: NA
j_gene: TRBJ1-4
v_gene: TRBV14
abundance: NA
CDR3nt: TGTGCCAGCAGCCAAGATTGGCAGGCGGCTGAAAAACTGTTTTTT
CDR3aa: CASSQDWQAAEKLFF

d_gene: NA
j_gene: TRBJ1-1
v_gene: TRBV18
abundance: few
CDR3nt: TGTGCCAGCTCACCTCAACGAGCGATGTCAACTGAAGCTTTCTTT
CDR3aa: CASSPQRAMSTEAFF

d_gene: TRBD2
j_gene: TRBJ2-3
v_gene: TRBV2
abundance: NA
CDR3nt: TGTGCCAGCAACAAGGGACTAGCGGAAACAGATACGCAGTATTTT
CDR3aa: CASNKGLAETDTQYF